These T cell receptor beta chains were read from a single sample in a study of T cell repertoires in cytomegalovirus infection. TCRdb re-analysed the reads in MiXCR, keeping a single row per CDR3 protein. The sample lists about 360,000 distinct CDR3 sequences, roughly 20% occurring once. What was sequenced was PBMCs. These receptors all come from a human donor in good health (CMV status not recorded). Some clones in this sample may be carry-over from other donors' samples. The CDR3 runs from the conserved cysteine through the conserved F or W. The D gene is left open where the match is weak. Clone sizes are given selectively: once, few, many, or a class where the clone is expanded.

cdr3_aa: CASSLQGRGTGKLFF
clone_size: NA
d_call: NA
v_call: TRBV12-3/TRBV12-4

cdr3_aa: CSVEFGTSRTYNEQFF
clone_size: NA
d_call: TRBD2
v_call: TRBV29-1

cdr3_aa: CASSLGYGDTQYF
clone_size: many
d_call: NA
v_call: TRBV7-2

cdr3_aa: CASSHPQGLTAYEQDF
clone_size: NA
d_call: NA
v_call: TRBV4-1

cdr3_aa: CASSLFSAGEQYF
clone_size: NA
d_call: NA
v_call: TRBV28

cdr3_aa: CASSSGTPGIDTQYF
clone_size: NA
d_call: NA
v_call: TRBV11-2

cdr3_aa: CASSLLALGSEKLFF
clone_size: few
d_call: NA
v_call: TRBV5-6

cdr3_aa: CASTQADIETQYF
clone_size: few
d_call: NA
v_call: TRBV12-3/TRBV12-4

cdr3_aa: CASSLNPGAGGGDTGELFF
clone_size: NA
d_call: NA
v_call: TRBV7-9

cdr3_aa: CASSGGRSSYNSPLHF
clone_size: NA
d_call: NA
v_call: TRBV5-5